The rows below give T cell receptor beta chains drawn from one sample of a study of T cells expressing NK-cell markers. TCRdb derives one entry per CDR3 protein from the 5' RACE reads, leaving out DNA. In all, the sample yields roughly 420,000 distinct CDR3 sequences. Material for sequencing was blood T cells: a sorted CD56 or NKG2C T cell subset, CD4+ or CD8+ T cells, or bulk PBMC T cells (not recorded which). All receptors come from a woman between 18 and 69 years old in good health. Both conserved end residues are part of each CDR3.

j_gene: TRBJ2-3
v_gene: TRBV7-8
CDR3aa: CASSLSHGTSTDTQYF

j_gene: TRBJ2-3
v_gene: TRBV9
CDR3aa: CASSVEGSLPPYF

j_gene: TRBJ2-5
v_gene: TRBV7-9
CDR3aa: CASSPRQGPYQETQYF

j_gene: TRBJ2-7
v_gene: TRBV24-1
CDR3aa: CATRAGSHEQYF

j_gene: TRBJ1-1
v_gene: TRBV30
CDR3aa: CAWSASKWAEAFF

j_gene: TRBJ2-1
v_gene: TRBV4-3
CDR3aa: CASSQGPGLAAYNEQFF

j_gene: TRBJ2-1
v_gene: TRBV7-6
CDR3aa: CASSHLGGNEQFF

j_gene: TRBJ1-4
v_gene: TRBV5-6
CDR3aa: CASSLLGDRGSSNEKLFF

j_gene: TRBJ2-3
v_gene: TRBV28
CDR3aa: CASCVAGFTDTQYF

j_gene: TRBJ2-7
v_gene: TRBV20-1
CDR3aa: CSARMNAGFIEQYF

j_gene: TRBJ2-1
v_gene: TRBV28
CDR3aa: CASSFSPGHEQFF

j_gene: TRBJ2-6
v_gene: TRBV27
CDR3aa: CASSLSASGANVLTF

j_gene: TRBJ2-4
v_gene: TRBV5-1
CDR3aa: CASRAEAKNIQYF

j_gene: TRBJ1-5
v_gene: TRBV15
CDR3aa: CATSRDGGFGSNQPQHF

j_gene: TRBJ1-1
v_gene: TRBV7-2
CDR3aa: CASSSPMNTEAFF

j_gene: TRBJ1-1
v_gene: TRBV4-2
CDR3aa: CASSEQPGINTEAFF

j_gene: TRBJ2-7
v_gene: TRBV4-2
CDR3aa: CASSPTGGPYEQYF

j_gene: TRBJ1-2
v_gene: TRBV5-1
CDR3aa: CASSLLAGSSRYTF

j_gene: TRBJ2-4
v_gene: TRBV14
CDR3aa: CASSPRLAGVLAKNIQYF

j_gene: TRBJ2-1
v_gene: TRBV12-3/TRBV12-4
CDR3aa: CASSFRIGADNEQFF

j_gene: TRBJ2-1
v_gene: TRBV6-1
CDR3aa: CASSPIQGASGEQFF

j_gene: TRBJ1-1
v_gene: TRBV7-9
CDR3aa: CASSYDLLEAFF

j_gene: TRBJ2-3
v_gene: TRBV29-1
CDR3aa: CSVEDGSGRRTDTQYF

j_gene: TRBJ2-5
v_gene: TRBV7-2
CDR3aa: CASSSRSTGRETQYF

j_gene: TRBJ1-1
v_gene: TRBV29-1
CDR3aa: CSVRGVLLNTEAFF

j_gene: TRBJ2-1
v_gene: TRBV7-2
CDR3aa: CASSAGVEQFF

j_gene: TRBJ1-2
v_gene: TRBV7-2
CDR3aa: CASSLDREYGYTF

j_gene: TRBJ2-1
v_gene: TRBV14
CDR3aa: CASSQDSAVALYNEQFF

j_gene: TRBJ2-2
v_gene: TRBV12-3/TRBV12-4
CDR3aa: CASSTTLAGELFF

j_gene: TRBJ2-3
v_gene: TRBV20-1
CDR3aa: CSASGSGGSDTQYF

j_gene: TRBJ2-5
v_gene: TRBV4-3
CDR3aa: CASSQDYPEETQYF

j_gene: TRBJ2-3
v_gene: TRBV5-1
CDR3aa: CASSREGEDTQYF

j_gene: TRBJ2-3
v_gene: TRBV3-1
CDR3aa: CASSQGGPDTQYF

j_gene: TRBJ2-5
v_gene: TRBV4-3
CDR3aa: CASSQEAGGLQETQYF

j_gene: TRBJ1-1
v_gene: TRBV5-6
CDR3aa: CASTPGAVNTEAFF

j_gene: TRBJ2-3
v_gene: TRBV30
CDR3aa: CAWTPGSTDTQYF

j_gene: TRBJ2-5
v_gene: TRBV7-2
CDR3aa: CASSLVPPSVVF

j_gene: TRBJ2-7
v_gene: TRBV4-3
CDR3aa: CASSYHRDRAYEQYF

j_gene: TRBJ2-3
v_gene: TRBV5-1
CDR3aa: CASSLGPTATQYF

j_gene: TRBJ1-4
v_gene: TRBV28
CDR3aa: CASSPRGRAHEKLFF

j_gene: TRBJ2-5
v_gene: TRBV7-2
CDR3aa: CASSLSHLRQETQYF

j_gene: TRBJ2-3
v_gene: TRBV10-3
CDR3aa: CAISADTQTTDTQYF

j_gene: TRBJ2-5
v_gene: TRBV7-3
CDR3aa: CASSLFGGETQYF

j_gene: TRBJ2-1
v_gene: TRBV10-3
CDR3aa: CAISDGNLYNEQFF

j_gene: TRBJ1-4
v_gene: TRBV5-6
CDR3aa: CASSLRGASNEKLFF

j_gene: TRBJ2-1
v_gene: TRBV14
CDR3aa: CASSQEPGTYNEQFF

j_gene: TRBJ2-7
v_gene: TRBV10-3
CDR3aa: CAISEDGTSGYEQYF

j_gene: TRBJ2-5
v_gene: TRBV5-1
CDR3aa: CASSLAGDEETQYF